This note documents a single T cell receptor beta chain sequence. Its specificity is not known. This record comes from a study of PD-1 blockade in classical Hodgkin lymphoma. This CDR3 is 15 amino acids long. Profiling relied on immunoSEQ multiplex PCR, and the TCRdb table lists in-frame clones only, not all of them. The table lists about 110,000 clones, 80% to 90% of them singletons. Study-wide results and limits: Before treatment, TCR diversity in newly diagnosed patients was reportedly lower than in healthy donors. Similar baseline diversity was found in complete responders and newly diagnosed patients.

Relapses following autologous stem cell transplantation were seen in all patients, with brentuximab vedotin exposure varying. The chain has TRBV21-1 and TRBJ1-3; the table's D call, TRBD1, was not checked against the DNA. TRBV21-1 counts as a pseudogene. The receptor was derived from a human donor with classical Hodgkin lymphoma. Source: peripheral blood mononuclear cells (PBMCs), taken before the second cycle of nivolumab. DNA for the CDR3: TGTGCCAGCCACCGACAGGGCTACTCTGGAAACACCATATATTTT. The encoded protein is CASHRQGYSGNTIYF.